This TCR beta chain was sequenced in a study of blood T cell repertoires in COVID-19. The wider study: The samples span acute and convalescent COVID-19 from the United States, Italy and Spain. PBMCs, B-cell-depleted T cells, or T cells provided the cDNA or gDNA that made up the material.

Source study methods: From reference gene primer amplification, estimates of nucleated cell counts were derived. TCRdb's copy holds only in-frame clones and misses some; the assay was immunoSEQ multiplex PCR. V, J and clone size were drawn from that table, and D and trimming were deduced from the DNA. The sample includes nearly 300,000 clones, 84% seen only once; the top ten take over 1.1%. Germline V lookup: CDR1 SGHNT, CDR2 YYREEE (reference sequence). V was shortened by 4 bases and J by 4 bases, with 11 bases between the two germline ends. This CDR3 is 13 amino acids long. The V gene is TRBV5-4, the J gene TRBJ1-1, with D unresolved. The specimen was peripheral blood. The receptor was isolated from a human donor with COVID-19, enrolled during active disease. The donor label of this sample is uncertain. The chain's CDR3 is CASSPRGSTEAFF. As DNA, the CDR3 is TGTGCCAGCAGCCCCCGGGGATCCACTGAAGCTTTCTTT. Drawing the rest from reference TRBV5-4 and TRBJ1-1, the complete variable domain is ETGVTQSPTHLIKTRGQQVTLRCSSQSGHNTVSWYQQALGQGPQFIFQYYREEENGRGNFPPRFSGLQFPNYSSELNVNALELDDSALYLCASSPRGSTEAFFGQGTRLTVV.